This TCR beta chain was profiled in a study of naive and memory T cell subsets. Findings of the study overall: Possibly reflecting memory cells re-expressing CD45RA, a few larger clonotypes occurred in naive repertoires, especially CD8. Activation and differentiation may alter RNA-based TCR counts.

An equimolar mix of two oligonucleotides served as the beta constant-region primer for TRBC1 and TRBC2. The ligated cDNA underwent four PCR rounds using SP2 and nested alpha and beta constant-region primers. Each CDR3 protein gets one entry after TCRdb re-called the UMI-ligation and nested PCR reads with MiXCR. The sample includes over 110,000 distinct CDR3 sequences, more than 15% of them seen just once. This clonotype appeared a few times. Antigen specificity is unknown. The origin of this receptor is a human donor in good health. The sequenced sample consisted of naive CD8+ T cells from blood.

The CDR3 loop is CASSLVTGLAGDIEQFF. CDR3 nucleotides: TGTGCCAGCAGCTTGGTCACCGGACTAGCGGGAGACATTGAGCAGTTCTTC. The chain couples TRBV5-4 to TRBJ2-1, with 13 bases fitting TRBD2. J was trimmed by 9 bases and V by 0 bases; bases with no gene match: 9. CDR1 and CDR2 (germline): SGHNT, YYREEE (reference sequence). The CDR3 length is 17 residues.